This record looks at one T cell receptor beta chain sequence and its context. Sequencing was performed with immunoSEQ multiplex PCR; in TCRdb, only in-frame clones are kept and a portion is missing. The sample lists over 350,000 clones; about 85% were seen once. This specimen comes from a study of blood T cell repertoires in COVID-19. Study details: PBMCs, B-cell-depleted T cells, or T cells were the source of the cDNA or gDNA that made up the material.

The TCR comes from a woman under 30 with acute COVID-19. Sequencing was performed on PBMCs or T cells enriched from blood (not recorded which).

The DNA for the CDR3 is TGCGCCAGCAGCCAAGATCTAGACTACGAGCAGTACTTC. This translates into CASSQDLDYEQYF. The chain links TRBV4-3 to TRBJ2-7; D is undetermined. V was pared by 0 bases and J by 3 bases, with 6 bases between. CDR1 LGHNA and CDR2 YSLEER come from the germline V gene. The CDR3 spans 13 residues.